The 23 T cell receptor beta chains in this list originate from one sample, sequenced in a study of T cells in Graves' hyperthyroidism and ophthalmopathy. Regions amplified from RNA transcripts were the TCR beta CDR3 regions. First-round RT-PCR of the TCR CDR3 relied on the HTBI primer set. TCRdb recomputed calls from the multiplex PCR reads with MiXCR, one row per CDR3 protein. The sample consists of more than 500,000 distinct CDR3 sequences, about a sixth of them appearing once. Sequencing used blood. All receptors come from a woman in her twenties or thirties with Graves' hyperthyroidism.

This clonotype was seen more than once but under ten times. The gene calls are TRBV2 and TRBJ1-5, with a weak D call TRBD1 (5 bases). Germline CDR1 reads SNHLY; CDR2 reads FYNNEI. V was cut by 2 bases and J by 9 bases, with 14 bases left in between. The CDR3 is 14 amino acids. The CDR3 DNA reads TGTGCCAGCAGTGAATGGGGCCAGAACTCGCCCCAGCATTTT. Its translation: CASSEWGQNSPQHF.

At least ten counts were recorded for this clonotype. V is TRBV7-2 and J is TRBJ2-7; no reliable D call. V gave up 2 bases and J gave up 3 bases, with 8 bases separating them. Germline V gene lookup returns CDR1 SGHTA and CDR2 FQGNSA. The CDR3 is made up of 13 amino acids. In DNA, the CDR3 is TGTGCCAGCAGCTTAACGCTGATCTACGAGCAGTACTTC. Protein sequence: CASSLTLIYEQYF.

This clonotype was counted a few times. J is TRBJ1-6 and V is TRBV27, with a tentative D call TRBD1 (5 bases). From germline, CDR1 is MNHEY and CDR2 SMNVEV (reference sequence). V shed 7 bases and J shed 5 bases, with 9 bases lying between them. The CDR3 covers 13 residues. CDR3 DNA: TGTGCCAGCACGGGACGGAATAATTCACCCCTCCACTTT. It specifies CASTGRNNSPLHF.

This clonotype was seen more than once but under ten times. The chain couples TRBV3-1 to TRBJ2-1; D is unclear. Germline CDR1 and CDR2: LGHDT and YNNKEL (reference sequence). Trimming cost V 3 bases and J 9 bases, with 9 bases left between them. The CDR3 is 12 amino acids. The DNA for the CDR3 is TGTGCCAGCAGCCAGTCTAGGGCTGAGCAGTTCTTC. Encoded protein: CASSQSRAEQFF.

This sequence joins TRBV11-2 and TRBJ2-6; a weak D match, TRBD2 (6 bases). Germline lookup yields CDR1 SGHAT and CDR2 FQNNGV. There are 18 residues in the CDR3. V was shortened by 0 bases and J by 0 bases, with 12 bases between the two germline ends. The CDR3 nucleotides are TGTGCCAGCAGCTTAGAGGGTGGACTACGCTCTGGGGCCAACGTCCTGACTTTC. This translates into CASSLEGGLRSGANVLTF.

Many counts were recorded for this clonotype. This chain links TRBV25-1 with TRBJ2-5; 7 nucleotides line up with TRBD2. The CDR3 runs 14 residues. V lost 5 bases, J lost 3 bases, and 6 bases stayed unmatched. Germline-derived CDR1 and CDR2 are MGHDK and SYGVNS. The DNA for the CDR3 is TGTGCCAGCAGTACCCGGGACTACAAAGAGACCCAGTACTTC. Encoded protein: CASSTRDYKETQYF.

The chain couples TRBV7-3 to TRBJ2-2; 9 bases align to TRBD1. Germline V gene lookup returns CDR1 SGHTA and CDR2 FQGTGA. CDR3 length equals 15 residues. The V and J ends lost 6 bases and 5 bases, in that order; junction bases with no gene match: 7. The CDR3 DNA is TGTGCCAGCAGAAGGACAGGGGCCGGTACCGGGGAGCTGTTTTTT. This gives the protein CASRRTGAGTGELFF. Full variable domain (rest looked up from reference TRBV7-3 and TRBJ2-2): GAGVSQTPSNKVTEKGKYVELRCDPISGHTALYWYRQSLGQGPEFLIYFQGTGAADDSGLPNDRFFAVRPEGSVSTLKIQRTERGDSAVYLCASRRTGAGTGELFFGEGSRLTVL.

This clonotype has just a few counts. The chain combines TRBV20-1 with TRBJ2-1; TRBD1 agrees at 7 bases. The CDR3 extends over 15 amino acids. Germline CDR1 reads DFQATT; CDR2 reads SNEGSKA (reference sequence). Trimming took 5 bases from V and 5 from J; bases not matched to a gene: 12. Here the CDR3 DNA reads TGCAGTGCTTACGTAGACAGGGCGTCGCACAATGAGCAGTTCTTC. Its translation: CSAYVDRASHNEQFF.

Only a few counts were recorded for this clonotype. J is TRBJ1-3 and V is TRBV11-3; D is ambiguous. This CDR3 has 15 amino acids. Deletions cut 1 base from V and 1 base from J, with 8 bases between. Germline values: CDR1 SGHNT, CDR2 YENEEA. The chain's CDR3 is CASSLADASGNTIYF. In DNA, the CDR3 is TGTGCCAGCAGCTTAGCGGACGCTTCTGGAAACACCATATATTTT.

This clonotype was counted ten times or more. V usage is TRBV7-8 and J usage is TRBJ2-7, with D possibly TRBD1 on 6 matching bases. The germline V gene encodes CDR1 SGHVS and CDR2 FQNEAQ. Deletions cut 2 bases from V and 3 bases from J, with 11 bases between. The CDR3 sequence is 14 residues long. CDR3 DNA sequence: TGTGCCAGCAGCTTAAGACAGGTTGGCTACGAGCAGTACTTC. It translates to CASSLRQVGYEQYF.

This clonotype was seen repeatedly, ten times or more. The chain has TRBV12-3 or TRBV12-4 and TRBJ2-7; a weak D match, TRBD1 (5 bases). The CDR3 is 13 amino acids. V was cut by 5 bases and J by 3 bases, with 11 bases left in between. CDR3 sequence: CASSRVQGYEQYF. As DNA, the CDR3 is TGTGCCAGCAGTAGAGTCCAGGGCTACGAGCAGTACTTC.

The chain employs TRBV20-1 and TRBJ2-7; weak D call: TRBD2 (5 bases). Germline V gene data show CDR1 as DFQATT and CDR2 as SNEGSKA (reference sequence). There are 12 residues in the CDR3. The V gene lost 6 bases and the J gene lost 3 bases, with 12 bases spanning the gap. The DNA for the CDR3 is TGCAGTGCCCTCACTAGTAACTACGAGCAGTACTTC. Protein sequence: CSALTSNYEQYF.

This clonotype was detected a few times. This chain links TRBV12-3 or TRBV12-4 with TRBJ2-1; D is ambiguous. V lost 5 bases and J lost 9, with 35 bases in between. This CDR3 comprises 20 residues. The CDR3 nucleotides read TGTGCCAGCAGTCATAAGGGCTCCAGACAACCCGGATCCGTACGCCGTGAGCAGTTCTTC. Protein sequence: CASSHKGSRQPGSVRREQFF.

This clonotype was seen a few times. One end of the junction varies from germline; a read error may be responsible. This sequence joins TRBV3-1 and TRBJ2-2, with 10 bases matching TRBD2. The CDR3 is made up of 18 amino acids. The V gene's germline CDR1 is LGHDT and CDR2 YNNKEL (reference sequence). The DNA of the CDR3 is TGTGCCAGCAGCCAAGAAAAAGGCCTAGCGGGAGAGGTCGGGGAGCCGTTTTTT. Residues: CASSQEKGLAGEVGEPFF.

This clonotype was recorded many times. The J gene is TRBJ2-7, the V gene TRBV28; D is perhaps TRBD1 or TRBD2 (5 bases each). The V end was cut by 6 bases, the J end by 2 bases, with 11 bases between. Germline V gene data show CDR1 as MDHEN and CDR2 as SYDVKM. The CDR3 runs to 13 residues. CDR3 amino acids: CASSGDGTYEQYF. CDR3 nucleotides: TGTGCCAGCAGCGGGGACGGAACCTACGAGCAGTACTTC. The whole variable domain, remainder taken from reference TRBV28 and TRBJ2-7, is DVKVTQSSRYLVKRTGEKVFLECVQDMDHENMFWYRQDPGLGLRLIYFSYDVKMKEKGDIPEGYSVSREKKERFSLILESASTNQTSMYLCASSGDGTYEQYFGPGTRLTVT.

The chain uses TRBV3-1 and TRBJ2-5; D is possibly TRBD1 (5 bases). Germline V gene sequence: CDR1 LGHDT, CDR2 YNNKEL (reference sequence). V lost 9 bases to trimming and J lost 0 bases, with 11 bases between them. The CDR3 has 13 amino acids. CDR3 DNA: TGTGCCAGTTTGGACACCAACCAAGAGACCCAGTACTTC. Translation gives CASLDTNQETQYF.

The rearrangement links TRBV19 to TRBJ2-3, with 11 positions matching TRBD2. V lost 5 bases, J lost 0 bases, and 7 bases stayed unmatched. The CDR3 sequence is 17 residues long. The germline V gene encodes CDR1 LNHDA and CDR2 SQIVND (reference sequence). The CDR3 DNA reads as TGTGCCAGTAGTGGCGGGACTAGCGGCCTCAGCACAGATACGCAGTATTTT. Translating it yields CASSGGTSGLSTDTQYF.

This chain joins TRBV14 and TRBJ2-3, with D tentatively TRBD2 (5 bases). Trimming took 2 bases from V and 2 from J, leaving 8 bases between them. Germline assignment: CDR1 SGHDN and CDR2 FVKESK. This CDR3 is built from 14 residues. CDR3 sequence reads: CASSQRTFTDTQYF. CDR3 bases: TGTGCCAGCAGCCAACGGACTTTCACAGATACGCAGTATTTT.

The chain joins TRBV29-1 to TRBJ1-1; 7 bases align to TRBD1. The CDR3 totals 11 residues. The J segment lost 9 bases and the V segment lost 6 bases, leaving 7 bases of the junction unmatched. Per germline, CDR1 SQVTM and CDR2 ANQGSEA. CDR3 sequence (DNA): TGCAGCGTGGACCTACAGGGGAAAGCTTTCTTT. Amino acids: CSVDLQGKAFF.

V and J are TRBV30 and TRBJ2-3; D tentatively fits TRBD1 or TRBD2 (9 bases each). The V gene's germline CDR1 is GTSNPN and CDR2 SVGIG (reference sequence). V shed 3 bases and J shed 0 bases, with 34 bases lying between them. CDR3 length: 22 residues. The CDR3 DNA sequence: TGTGCCTGGAGCGGGACAGGGAATTCACTAGCGGGTCCTGTATCTAGCACAGATACGCAGTATTTT. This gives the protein CAWSGTGNSLAGPVSSTDTQYF. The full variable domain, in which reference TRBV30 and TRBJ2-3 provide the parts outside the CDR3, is SQTIHQWPATLVQPVGSPLSLECTVEGTSNPNLYWYRQAAGRGLQLLFYSVGIGQISSEVPQNLSASRPQDRQFILSSKKLLLSDSGFYLCAWSGTGNSLAGPVSSTDTQYFGPGTRLTVL.

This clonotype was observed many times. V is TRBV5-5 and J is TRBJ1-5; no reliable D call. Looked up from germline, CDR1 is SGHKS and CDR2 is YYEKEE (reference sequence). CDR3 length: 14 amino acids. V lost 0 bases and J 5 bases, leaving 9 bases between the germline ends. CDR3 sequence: CASSLGWADQPQHF. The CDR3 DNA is TGTGCCAGCAGCTTGGGCTGGGCAGATCAGCCCCAGCATTTT.

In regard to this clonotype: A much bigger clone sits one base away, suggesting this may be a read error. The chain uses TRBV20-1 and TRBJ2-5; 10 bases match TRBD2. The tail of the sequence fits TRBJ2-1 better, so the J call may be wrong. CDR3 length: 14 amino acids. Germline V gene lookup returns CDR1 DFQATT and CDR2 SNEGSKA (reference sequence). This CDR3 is CSARISGRKETQFF. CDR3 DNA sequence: TGCAGTGCTAGGATTAGCGGGAGGAAAGAGACCCAGTTCTTC.

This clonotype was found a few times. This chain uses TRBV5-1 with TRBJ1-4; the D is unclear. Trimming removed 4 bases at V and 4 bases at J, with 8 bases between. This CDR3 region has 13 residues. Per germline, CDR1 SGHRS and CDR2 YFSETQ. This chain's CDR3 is CASSGRNNEKLFF. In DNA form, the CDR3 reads TGCGCCAGCAGCGGGAGAAATAATGAAAAACTGTTTTTT.